A selection of T cell receptor beta chains follows, all from one sample in a study of cytomegalovirus exposure and HLA in healthy donors. The protocol was immunoSEQ multiplex PCR, while the TCRdb copy is restricted to in-frame clones and leaves out a portion. The sample lists 130,000 or so clones; about 87% were seen once. Sequencing was performed on PBMCs. The receptors stem from a woman between 18 and 29 years old in good health and CMV-seronegative. Both conserved end residues are part of each CDR3. Fields, in order: J gene, clone size, V gene, CDR3 protein. Clone sizes are given selectively: once, few, many, or a class where the clone is expanded.

j_call: TRBJ2-7; clone_size: NA; v_call: TRBV15; cdr3_aa: CATSRERRNYEQYF
j_call: TRBJ2-4; clone_size: once; v_call: TRBV6-6; cdr3_aa: CASSGTGPPAKNIQYF
j_call: TRBJ1-4; clone_size: NA; v_call: TRBV28; cdr3_aa: CASSNRGQSEKLFF
j_call: TRBJ2-3; clone_size: NA; v_call: TRBV6-5; cdr3_aa: CASSPPGLADTQYF
j_call: TRBJ1-1; clone_size: NA; v_call: TRBV18; cdr3_aa: CASSAGVEAFF
j_call: TRBJ1-1; clone_size: NA; v_call: TRBV6-6; cdr3_aa: CASNQLTSGEAFF
j_call: TRBJ1-1; clone_size: NA; v_call: TRBV6-5; cdr3_aa: CASSYSGSDTEAFF
j_call: TRBJ2-5; clone_size: NA; v_call: TRBV7-2; cdr3_aa: CASSLGRSVVAGKETQYF
j_call: TRBJ2-7; clone_size: NA; v_call: TRBV5-1; cdr3_aa: CASSLVPSVSYEQYF
j_call: TRBJ1-5; clone_size: NA; v_call: TRBV28; cdr3_aa: CASSFVRYSNQPQHF
j_call: TRBJ2-5; clone_size: NA; v_call: TRBV7-9; cdr3_aa: CASSLTSGQETQYF
j_call: TRBJ1-2; clone_size: NA; v_call: TRBV11-3; cdr3_aa: CASSRGLTGTGFFGYTF
j_call: TRBJ2-7; clone_size: NA; v_call: TRBV9; cdr3_aa: CASSTSGTSYDEQYF
j_call: TRBJ1-5; clone_size: once; v_call: TRBV28; cdr3_aa: CASRQPLGGRQPQHF
j_call: TRBJ2-2; clone_size: NA; v_call: TRBV6-5; cdr3_aa: CASSGGRTGELFF
j_call: TRBJ2-7; clone_size: NA; v_call: TRBV9; cdr3_aa: CASSPQDRFRGEQYF
j_call: TRBJ2-3; clone_size: NA; v_call: TRBV15; cdr3_aa: CATSRGYNTDTQYF
j_call: TRBJ1-1; clone_size: NA; v_call: TRBV6-6; cdr3_aa: CASSYSSMNTEAFF
j_call: TRBJ2-1; clone_size: NA; v_call: TRBV28; cdr3_aa: CASSLTGGTHEQFF
j_call: TRBJ1-2; clone_size: NA; v_call: TRBV11-3; cdr3_aa: CASSFLTSGGRIYGYTF
j_call: TRBJ1-2; clone_size: NA; v_call: TRBV7-3; cdr3_aa: CASSLGGADGYTF
j_call: TRBJ2-7; clone_size: NA; v_call: TRBV11-1; cdr3_aa: CASSLVTASYEQYF
j_call: TRBJ2-1; clone_size: NA; v_call: TRBV29-1; cdr3_aa: CSVAMRGSLSSYNEQFF
j_call: TRBJ2-1; clone_size: NA; v_call: TRBV11-2; cdr3_aa: CASSPRTSGYNEQFF
j_call: TRBJ1-2; clone_size: NA; v_call: TRBV28; cdr3_aa: CASSSGQGGLDGYTF
j_call: TRBJ2-7; clone_size: NA; v_call: TRBV14; cdr3_aa: CASSHPQGAAYEQYF
j_call: TRBJ1-6; clone_size: NA; v_call: TRBV10-3; cdr3_aa: CAISGDRVNSPLHF
j_call: TRBJ1-5; clone_size: NA; v_call: TRBV19; cdr3_aa: CASINPLTGDSCLYSNQPQHF
j_call: TRBJ1-2; clone_size: few; v_call: TRBV15; cdr3_aa: CATGQGTFYGYTF
j_call: TRBJ1-6; clone_size: NA; v_call: TRBV6-5; cdr3_aa: CASTEAYSPGSPLHF
j_call: TRBJ1-1; clone_size: NA; v_call: TRBV25-1; cdr3_aa: CASSESLGRNTEAFF
j_call: TRBJ2-7; clone_size: NA; v_call: TRBV25-1; cdr3_aa: CASSGAAIEQYF
j_call: TRBJ2-7; clone_size: NA; v_call: TRBV28; cdr3_aa: CASSPTGRYEQYF
j_call: TRBJ1-1; clone_size: NA; v_call: TRBV25-1; cdr3_aa: CASRDTGEWTEAFF
j_call: TRBJ1-4; clone_size: NA; v_call: TRBV9; cdr3_aa: CASSVVPGGNEKLFF
j_call: TRBJ2-1; clone_size: NA; v_call: TRBV11-2; cdr3_aa: CASSLGLPVDEQFF
j_call: TRBJ2-5; clone_size: NA; v_call: TRBV19; cdr3_aa: CANKGGGPRTQETQYF
j_call: TRBJ1-5; clone_size: NA; v_call: TRBV2; cdr3_aa: CASSVGRRELGNQPQHF
j_call: TRBJ2-5; clone_size: NA; v_call: TRBV15; cdr3_aa: CATSRVVSETQYF
j_call: TRBJ1-1; clone_size: once; v_call: TRBV19; cdr3_aa: CASSILTGRTEAFF
j_call: TRBJ2-7; clone_size: NA; v_call: TRBV2; cdr3_aa: CASRTRSYEQYF
j_call: TRBJ2-7; clone_size: once; v_call: TRBV6-5; cdr3_aa: CASSYNTGIGQYF